These 21 T cell receptor beta chains were all obtained from the same sample, sequenced in a study of OX40 agonist ivuxolimab in advanced cancers. The assay was immunoSEQ multiplex PCR, and TCRdb's table has in-frame clones only and misses some. The sample lists 95,000 to 150,000 clones, over 75% occurring once. Sequencing used CD4+ or CD8+ T cells sorted from blood, obtained in a trial of the OX40 agonist ivuxolimab. Source of these receptors: an adult with an advanced solid tumor such as melanoma, head and neck, liver or kidney cancer.

This rearrangement joins TRBV7-2 to TRBJ2-7; either TRBD1 or TRBD2 may fit D (5 bases each). The CDR3 sequence is 13 residues long. Germline V CDR1 and CDR2: SGHTA, FQGNSA. V lost 4 bases and J 4 bases, leaving 11 bases between the germline ends. In nucleotides, the CDR3 is TGTGCCAGCAGCTCCGGGACGAGGTACGAGCAGTACTTC. This translates into CASSSGTRYEQYF.

This clone was picked up one time. The genes are TRBV5-4 and TRBJ1-3; maybe TRBD1 (6 bases). The CDR3 contains 14 residues. The germline gives CDR1 SGHNT, CDR2 YYREEE (reference sequence). Trimming stripped 4 bases from V and 4 bases from J, with 12 bases between. The CDR3 region is CASSPGTFGNTIYF. In DNA form, the CDR3 reads TGTGCCAGCAGCCCAGGGACATTCGGAAACACCATATATTTT. Full variable domain (rest looked up from reference TRBV5-4 and TRBJ1-3): ETGVTQSPTHLIKTRGQQVTLRCSSQSGHNTVSWYQQALGQGPQFIFQYYREEENGRGNFPPRFSGLQFPNYSSELNVNALELDDSALYLCASSPGTFGNTIYFGEGSWLTVV.

This clone was seen once. This sequence joins TRBV5-1 and TRBJ1-1; 7 nucleotides match TRBD1. The CDR3 extends over 13 amino acids. V lost 4 bases and J lost 8; bases outside the gene matches: 8. In germline, CDR1 is SGHRS, CDR2 YFSETQ. The CDR3 loop is CASSRQGGMEAFF. In DNA, the CDR3 is TGCGCCAGCAGCAGGCAGGGGGGTATGGAAGCTTTCTTT.

In this sample, this clone turned up once. The chain couples TRBV28 to TRBJ2-7; a possible D gene is TRBD1 (5 bases). The CDR3 loop spans 13 amino acids. Looked up from germline, CDR1 is MDHEN and CDR2 is SYDVKM. The ends were cut back, 2 bases at V and 2 bases at J, with 7 bases in the middle. The chain's CDR3 is CASSLDSPYEQYF. In nucleotides, the CDR3 is TGTGCCAGCAGTTTAGACAGTCCCTACGAGCAGTACTTC.

This rearrangement joins TRBV6-1 to TRBJ1-2, with 9 bases matching TRBD1. The germline CDR1 and CDR2 sequences are MNHNS and SASEGT. The V and J ends lost 5 bases and 5 bases, in that order; junction bases with no gene match: 6. CDR3 length: 14 amino acids. The CDR3 region is CASSTRQGEYGYTF. CDR3 DNA: TGTGCCAGCAGTACCCGACAGGGGGAGTATGGCTACACCTTC.

The CDR3 DNA sequence: TGCGCCAGCAGCTTGGGACTAGCGGGAGTTCCAACTAGCACAGATACGCAGTATTTT. Translating it yields CASSLGLAGVPTSTDTQYF. The V call is TRBV5-1, the J call TRBJ2-3, with 12 bases fitting TRBD2. CDR1 and CDR2 (germline): SGHRS, YFSETQ. The ends lost 0 bases at V and 0 bases at J; junction bases unmatched: 8. This CDR3 has 19 amino acids.

CDR3 sequence: CASSSLQGAFYEQYF. CDR3 nucleotides: TGTGCCAGCAGCTCTTTACAGGGGGCGTTCTACGAGCAGTACTTC. The chain links TRBV7-8 to TRBJ2-5; 9 bases agree with TRBD1. The DNA end favors TRBJ2-7, so the J call may be wrong. The CDR3 sequence is 15 residues long. Per the germline V gene, CDR1 is SGHVS and CDR2 is FQNEAQ.

The chain uses TRBV10-3 and TRBJ2-5; D is possibly TRBD2 (5 bases). The CDR3 runs to 12 residues. Deletions cut 6 bases from V and 1 base from J, with 6 bases between. Germline values: CDR1 ENHRY, CDR2 SYGVKD. The chain's CDR3 is CAIRDFQETQYF. The CDR3 coding sequence is TGTGCCATCAGGGACTTCCAAGAGACCCAGTACTTC.

The CDR3 sequence is CASSFGKASPLHF. The CDR3 nucleotides are TGTGCCAGCAGCTTTGGTAAGGCGTCACCCCTCCACTTT. The J gene is TRBJ1-6, the V gene TRBV5-4; D is undetermined. V lost 2 bases and J lost 10, with 10 bases in between. Germline V gene lookup returns CDR1 SGHNT and CDR2 YYREEE (reference sequence). The CDR3 runs 13 residues.

The chain combines TRBV6-1 with TRBJ1-2; 9 nucleotides align to TRBD1. Germline V gives CDR1 MNHNS, CDR2 SASEGT. The CDR3 runs to 14 residues. V lost 2 bases and J lost 7; bases outside the gene matches: 5. CDR3 coding DNA: TGTGCCAGCAGTGAAACAGGGGGCGCGGTTGGCTACACCTTC. As protein: CASSETGGAVGYTF.

The chain has TRBV29-1 and TRBJ2-7; D is perhaps TRBD2 (6 bases). Per germline, CDR1 SQVTM and CDR2 ANQGSEA. V was cut by 6 bases and J by 0 bases, with 15 bases left in between. The length of the CDR3 is 14 residues. The CDR3 here is CSVATSGSSYEQYF. CDR3 DNA: TGCAGCGTAGCGACTAGTGGGAGCTCCTACGAGCAGTACTTC.

The chain links TRBV7-3 to TRBJ2-5, with 10 bases aligning to TRBD2. J lost 9 bases, V lost 5 bases, and 12 bases had no gene match. Germline V gives CDR1 SGHTA, CDR2 FQGTGA. The CDR3 loop spans 15 amino acids. The CDR3 DNA sequence: TGTGCCAGCAGCCCCGCGGGACTAGCGCCTCACGCCCAGTACTTC. It yields the protein CASSPAGLAPHAQYF.

The chain combines TRBV30 with TRBJ2-4; the D gene could be TRBD1 or TRBD2 (5 bases each). Germline V CDR1 and CDR2: GTSNPN, SVGIG (reference sequence). V gave up 3 bases and J gave up 0 bases, with 12 bases separating them. This CDR3 comprises 15 residues. The DNA of the CDR3 is TGTGCCTGGAGCGGGACCTATAGAGCCAAAAACATTCAGTACTTC. Residues: CAWSGTYRAKNIQYF. Full variable domain (remainder filled in from reference TRBV30 and TRBJ2-4): SQTIHQWPATLVQPVGSPLSLECTVEGTSNPNLYWYRQAAGRGLQLLFYSVGIGQISSEVPQNLSASRPQDRQFILSSKKLLLSDSGFYLCAWSGTYRAKNIQYFGAGTRLSVL.

The chain employs TRBV6-6 and TRBJ1-1, with D hard to call. This CDR3 is 13 amino acids long. V was clipped by 7 bases and J by 1 base, with 10 bases between them. Germline V gene lookup returns CDR1 MNHNY and CDR2 SVGAGI (reference sequence). This CDR3 reads CASKREGNTEAFF. The CDR3 nucleotides read TGTGCCAGCAAGAGGGAGGGGAACACTGAAGCTTTCTTT.

The J gene is TRBJ2-5, the V gene TRBV7-9, with D hard to call. The CDR3 contains 14 residues. Germline-derived CDR1 and CDR2 are SEHNR and FQNEAQ (reference sequence). Trimming removed 1 base from V and 0 bases from J, with 6 bases in between. This chain's CDR3 is CASSLVRDQETQYF. DNA of the CDR3: TGTGCCAGCAGCTTAGTCCGGGACCAAGAGACCCAGTACTTC.

Written as DNA, the CDR3 is TGTGCCAGCAGTGTTAGTGGTAGCAATCAGCCCCAGCATTTT. This encodes CASSVSGSNQPQHF. This chain connects TRBV25-1 to TRBJ1-5, with no clear D. The ends were cut back, 4 bases at V and 0 bases at J, with 7 bases in the middle. The CDR3 totals 14 residues. Germline V CDR1 and CDR2: MGHDK, SYGVNS.

V and J are TRBV18 and TRBJ2-5; no reliable D call. CDR1 and CDR2 from the germline V gene are KGHSH and LQKENI. Trimming cost V 3 bases and J 1 base, with 9 bases left between them. The CDR3 length is 14 residues. CDR3 region: CASSPENSQETQYF. The CDR3 DNA reads as TGTGCCAGCTCACCGGAGAATTCCCAAGAGACCCAGTACTTC.

CDR3 in DNA: TGTGCCAGCAGACTATGGGGACAGGGGGATGAAAAACTGTTTTTT. It translates to CASRLWGQGDEKLFF. The chain employs TRBV6-5 and TRBJ1-4; 11 nucleotides match TRBD1. With 6 bases clipped from V and 6 bases from J, the junction kept 6 bases outside the gene matches. The CDR3 length is 15 residues. The germline gives CDR1 MNHEY, CDR2 SVGAGI.

This chain links TRBV5-1 with TRBJ2-7; tentatively, D is TRBD2 (5 bases). The germline V and J ends were trimmed by 3 bases and 6 bases, with 13 bases remaining between them. CDR3 length: 13 residues. Per the germline V gene, CDR1 is SGHRS and CDR2 is YFSETQ. In DNA, the CDR3 is TGCGCCAGCAGCTGGAATAGCGTTGGCGAGCAGTACTTC. It codes for CASSWNSVGEQYF.

The chain combines TRBV13 with TRBJ2-7; D call uncertain. CDR3 length: 13 amino acids. Germline loops: CDR1 PRHDT, CDR2 FYEKMQ (reference sequence). V was shortened by 4 bases and J by 0 bases, with 7 bases between the two germline ends. As DNA, the CDR3 is TGTGCCAGCAGCTCGCGAAACTCCTACGAGCAGTACTTC. This translates into CASSSRNSYEQYF. Complete variable domain (other parts from reference TRBV13 and TRBJ2-7): AAGVIQSPRHLIKEKRETATLKCYPIPRHDTVYWYQQGPGQDPQFLISFYEKMQSDKGSIPDRFSAQQFSDYHSELNMSSLELGDSALYFCASSSRNSYEQYFGPGTRLTVT.

This chain connects TRBV7-8 to TRBJ2-3; 10 bases are a match to TRBD2. CDR1 and CDR2 from the germline V gene are SGHVS and FQNEAQ. Unmatched junction bases numbered 4, after V lost 5 bases and J lost 11 bases. This CDR3 is 12 amino acids long. Written as DNA, the CDR3 is TGTGCCAGCAGCCTGAGCGGGGGGGTGCAGTATTTT. Its translation is CASSLSGGVQYF.